The clone carrying this TCR beta chain showed up just once. Its antigen is as yet unknown. Method: immunoSEQ multiplex PCR; TCRdb's copy keeps in-frame clones and lacks some. This repertoire shows about 79,000 clones, 90% found once; its top ten account for under 0.35%. The data are from a study of OX40 agonist ivuxolimab in advanced cancers. Across the whole study: Dose-escalation subjects each had hepatocellular carcinoma, melanoma, renal cell or head and neck cancer. Notes on the study in general: The CD4+ and CD8+ T cells in the blood had expanded clonally by week 6 at 0.1 to 3.0 mg/kg. Antigen targets of the expanded peripheral T cells went undetermined.

Per the germline V gene, CDR1 is MNHEY and CDR2 is SMNVEV (reference sequence). With 5 bases removed from V and 0 bases from J, the gap between germline ends came to 20 bases. CDR3 length: 18 amino acids. The starting material was CD4+ or CD8+ T cells sorted from blood, obtained in a trial of the OX40 agonist ivuxolimab. V and J are TRBV27 and TRBJ1-3; D uncertain. The TCR originated in an adult with an advanced solid tumor such as melanoma, head and neck, liver or kidney cancer. The CDR3 region is CASSPLRGSRFSGNTIYF. The CDR3 DNA reads as TGTGCCAGCAGTCCCCTGCGTGGGTCGCGTTTCTCTGGAAACACCATATATTTT.